This record concerns one T cell receptor (beta chain) sequence. A much larger clone lies one base from this, so it may be a read error. These data come from a study of molecular identifiers for immune sequencing clone quantification. TCRdb reanalysed the PCR reads using MiXCR and keeps one entry per CDR3 protein. The sample shows about 97,000 distinct CDR3 sequences, 30% to 35% of them seen only once. The length of the CDR3 is 13 residues. Germline values: CDR1 MDHEN, CDR2 SYDVKM. The sample was naive CD8+ T cells from blood, with Jurkat cell RNA spiked in. Stated subset: FACS-sorted CD8+CD4-CCR7+CD45RA+ naive T cells. This receptor was obtained from a human donor in good health. Some libraries in this study had Jurkat cell RNA spiked in. This rearrangement joins TRBV28 to TRBJ2-7; the D gene is possibly TRBD2 (5 bases). The J call may be mistaken, given a closer DNA end match to TRBJ2-1. The CDR3 loop reads CASSLPGSYEQFF. The CDR3 bases are TGTGCCAGCAGTTTACCGGGAAGCTACGAGCAGTTCTTC.